The clone carrying this TCR beta chain was recorded many times. Its antigen is unknown. These data come from a study of CD8+CD57+ T cells in acquired aplastic anemia. Study as a whole: The average for DNA from sorted CD4+ and CD8+ cells was about 2.9 ug. The average read count for CD4+ cells in healthy donors was around 10 million. Broader study findings: Shared by patients and controls, some 29 CD8+ CDR3s were abundant in patients.

V lost 0 bases to trimming and J lost 2 bases, with 10 bases between them. The CDR3 spans 16 residues. Germline CDR1 is LGHDT and CDR2 is YNNKEL (reference sequence). Profiles of TCR beta VDJ and CDR3 were generated from a genomic DNA template. TCRdb fed the reads into MiXCR, producing one record per CDR3 protein. The data show around 50,000 distinct CDR3 sequences, approximately 72% seen once. The sequence came from a human donor in good health, serving as a control. The sequenced sample consisted of sorted CD4+, CD8+, or CD8+CD57+ T cells (not recorded which) from PBMCs. V usage is TRBV3-1 and J usage is TRBJ1-4, with a tentative D call TRBD1 (5 bases). The CDR3 nucleotides read TGTGCCAGCAGCCAAGATTCGGGACGGACTAATGAAAAACTGTTTTTT. Translation: CASSQDSGRTNEKLFF.